The 20 T cell receptor beta chains reported below all come from one sample, sequenced in a study of T cells in Graves' hyperthyroidism and ophthalmopathy. The CDR3 regions of TCR beta were amplified from RNA transcripts. An initial round of RT-PCR targeting the TCR CDR3 relied on the HTBI primer set. TCRdb re-called the multiplex PCR reads through MiXCR, storing one row per CDR3 protein. The sample carries some 800,000 distinct CDR3 sequences, more than 30% recorded once. The source material was blood. The receptors derive from a man aged 18 to 30 with Graves' hyperthyroidism.

This clonotype was recorded many times. A read error may account for a junction end that differs from germline. This chain joins TRBV2 and TRBJ2-5, with D perhaps TRBD2 (6 bases). CDR1 and CDR2 from the germline V gene are SNHLY and FYNNEI. This CDR3 contains 13 residues. The DNA of the CDR3 is TGCGCCAGCAGCGAAACCGGGGGAGAGACCCAGTACTTC. Protein: CASSETGGETQYF.

This chain uses TRBV7-3 with TRBJ2-5; TRBD1 might be the D (6 bases). CDR1 is SGHTA, CDR2 FQGTGA, per germline. V was clipped by 5 bases and J by 4 bases, with 20 bases between them. The CDR3 runs 16 residues. The CDR3 loop is CASSRWMGATGETQYF. The CDR3 coding sequence is TGTGCCAGCAGCCGTTGGATGGGAGCGACAGGAGAGACCCAGTACTTC.

This clonotype appeared many times. This chain links TRBV9 with TRBJ2-2, with D hard to call. Trimming cost V 3 bases and J 5 bases, with 8 bases left between them. This CDR3 comprises 13 residues. Germline V lookup: CDR1 SGDLS, CDR2 YYNGEE. The CDR3 DNA sequence: TGTGCCAGCAGCGAATTAACAACCGGGGAGCTGTTTTTT. Its translation is CASSELTTGELFF.

The chain couples TRBV15 to TRBJ1-1, with 9 bases matching TRBD1. The CDR3 spans 15 residues. Germline lookup yields CDR1 LNHNV and CDR2 YYDKDF (reference sequence). J lost 4 bases, V lost 1 base, and 4 bases had no gene match. For the CDR3, the DNA is TGTGCCACCAGCAGAGCCCCGGGACAGGGCACTGAAGCTTTCTTT. As protein: CATSRAPGQGTEAFF.

In this sample, this clonotype turned up a few times. This rearrangement joins TRBV6-2 or TRBV6-3 to TRBJ1-5; D is possibly TRBD1 (6 bases). There are 13 residues in the CDR3. Germline lookup yields CDR1 MNHEY and CDR2 SVGEGT. V was trimmed by 7 bases and J by 2 bases, leaving 9 bases between them. The CDR3 region has the DNA TGTGCCAGCAAGGGGGATGGCAATCAGCCCCAGCATTTT. This encodes CASKGDGNQPQHF.

This clonotype was detected once. This chain uses TRBV25-1 with TRBJ1-6, with no clear D. V was trimmed by 3 bases and J by 6 bases, leaving 18 bases between them. Germline CDR1 MGHDK, CDR2 SYGVNS. This CDR3 spans 17 amino acids. This chain's CDR3 is CASSEVSGSWPNSPLHF. The CDR3, as DNA: TGTGCCAGCAGTGAGGTATCGGGCAGTTGGCCTAATTCACCCCTCCACTTT.

The rearrangement joins TRBV2 to TRBJ1-3; no clear D gene. Germline CDR1 is SNHLY and CDR2 is FYNNEI. The CDR3 contains 11 residues. V lost 8 bases to trimming and J lost 2 bases, with 4 bases between them. CDR3 amino acids: CASEAGNTIYF. The DNA of the CDR3 is TGTGCCAGCGAAGCTGGAAACACCATATATTTT.

This clonotype has a count of ten or more. The chain links TRBV15 to TRBJ2-7; D remains ambiguous. CDR1 LNHNV and CDR2 YYDKDF come from the germline V gene (reference sequence). CDR3 length equals 13 residues. V lost 5 bases to trimming and J lost 7 bases, with 15 bases between them. CDR3 nucleotide sequence: TGTGCCACCAGCCCCTCCCGCGTAATGGAGCAGTACTTC. This encodes CATSPSRVMEQYF.

CDR3 amino acids: CASSLGRTGSNTEAFF. DNA of the CDR3: TGTGCCAGCAGTTTAGGACGGACAGGTAGTAACACTGAAGCTTTCTTT. The J gene is TRBJ1-1, the V gene TRBV6-6; 7 bases agree with TRBD1. Germline V lookup: CDR1 MNHNY, CDR2 SVGAGI (reference sequence). The V gene end was trimmed by 4 bases and the J gene end by 2 bases; junction bases not matched to a gene: 10. The CDR3 has 16 amino acids.

This clonotype was seen repeatedly, ten times or more. The gene calls are TRBV13 and TRBJ1-2, with D unresolved. Germline V gives CDR1 PRHDT, CDR2 FYEKMQ (reference sequence). The CDR3 consists of 13 residues. The V and J ends lost 1 base and 6 bases respectively, with 9 bases between them. CDR3: CASSLAAVDGYTF. The CDR3 nucleotides read TGTGCCAGCAGCTTAGCGGCAGTGGATGGCTACACCTTC.

V gene TRBV6-5 combines with J gene TRBJ1-5, with no clear D. This CDR3 has 15 residues. Trimming pared 2 bases from V and 1 base from J, leaving 9 bases between. Germline CDR1 is MNHEY and CDR2 is SVGAGI. The CDR3: CASSYDGRSNQPQHF. The CDR3 DNA sequence: TGTGCCAGCAGTTACGACGGGCGGAGCAATCAGCCCCAGCATTTT.

This rearrangement joins TRBV2 to TRBJ1-2, with TRBD1 as a possible D gene (5 bases). Germline CDR1 and CDR2: SNHLY and FYNNEI. The V and J ends lost 6 bases and 5 bases respectively, with 16 bases between them. The CDR3 sequence is 14 residues long. Here the CDR3 DNA reads TGTGCCAGCAGGGGGACGGGATGGGTTTATGGCTACACCTTC. Its translation is CASRGTGWVYGYTF.

This chain uses TRBV12-3 or TRBV12-4 with TRBJ2-2; TRBD1 agrees at 8 bases. With V trimmed by 6 bases and J by 6 bases, 6 bases remained unmatched. The CDR3 is 14 amino acids. CDR3 DNA: TGTGCCAGCAGCGCAGGGGGCAAGTCCGGGGAGCTGTTTTTT. The encoded protein is CASSAGGKSGELFF.

There are a few counts of this clonotype. The chain has TRBV12-3 or TRBV12-4 and TRBJ2-2; D not resolved. CDR3 size: 15 residues. The germline V and J ends were trimmed by 7 bases and 3 bases, with 15 bases remaining between them. The CDR3 spells CASTLRAADTGELFF. Here the CDR3 DNA reads TGTGCCAGCACCCTTAGAGCCGCAGACACCGGGGAGCTGTTTTTT.

This clonotype has a count of ten or more. V usage is TRBV7-2 and J usage is TRBJ2-7; D perhaps matches TRBD2 (6 bases). Germline V gene data show CDR1 as SGHTA and CDR2 as FQGNSA. Trimming took 5 bases from V and 3 from J, leaving 11 bases between them. The CDR3 runs to 13 residues. The CDR3 DNA is TGTGCCAGCAGCCGCGGGGCGGTCTACGAGCAGTACTTC. Its translation is CASSRGAVYEQYF.

The genes are TRBV7-9 and TRBJ2-7; 7 positions match TRBD2. The CDR3 spans 14 residues. V lost 6 bases and J lost 5; bases outside the gene matches: 10. Germline CDR1 is SEHNR and CDR2 is FQNEAQ (reference sequence). This CDR3 reads CASRPAGLTHEQYF. The CDR3 DNA reads as TGTGCCAGCAGGCCAGCGGGACTAACCCACGAGCAGTACTTC. Drawing the rest from reference TRBV7-9 and TRBJ2-7, the complete variable domain is DTGVSQNPRHKITKRGQNVTFRCDPISEHNRLYWYRQTLGQGPEFLTYFQNEAQLEKSRLLSDRFSAERPKGSFSTLEIQRTEQGDSAMYLCASRPAGLTHEQYFGPGTRLTVT.

Ten or more counts support this clonotype. This chain links TRBV15 with TRBJ2-5; 12 bases fit TRBD2. From germline, CDR1 is LNHNV and CDR2 YYDKDF (reference sequence). The CDR3 is 16 residues long. The junction had 6 bases not matched to a gene; V was cut back by 5 bases and J by 2 bases. The CDR3 reads CATSEGLAGRQETQYF. In nucleotides, the CDR3 is TGTGCCACCAGCGAAGGACTAGCGGGGAGGCAAGAGACCCAGTACTTC.

This clonotype has just a few counts. The chain joins TRBV12-3 or TRBV12-4 to TRBJ2-7, with D uncertain. The germline V and J ends were trimmed by 6 bases and 4 bases, with 13 bases remaining between them. The CDR3 has 13 amino acids. The chain's CDR3 is CASSLFKGYEQYF. The CDR3 nucleotides are TGTGCCAGCAGCCTTTTCAAGGGATACGAGCAGTACTTC.

This chain links TRBV29-1 with TRBJ1-1; D ambiguous. The germline V gene encodes CDR1 SQVTM and CDR2 ANQGSEA. Trimming stripped 1 base from V and 8 bases from J, with 5 bases between. The CDR3 totals 10 residues. DNA of the CDR3: TGCAGCGTTGAAGGTTGGGAAGCTTTCTTT. It translates to CSVEGWEAFF.

This chain uses TRBV5-1 with TRBJ1-1; 7 bases are shared with TRBD1. Germline CDR1 is SGHRS and CDR2 is YFSETQ. The CDR3 spans 15 residues. V dropped 2 bases and J dropped 5; count of bases not matched to a gene: 9. CDR3 DNA: TGCGCCAGCAGCTTAAATCAGGGGGTTCGGACTGAAGCTTTCTTT. Translation: CASSLNQGVRTEAFF.